This record covers a single T cell receptor beta chain. No antigen is known for it. The sample comes from a study of cytotoxic CD8 clonotypes in ibrutinib-treated CLL. Profiled with immunoSEQ multiplex PCR; TCRdb holds only in-frame clones, not every one. This table holds about 140,000 clones, roughly 90% found once. Whole-study results and caveats: Sustained-remission and progressing patients diverged in sampling times.

The sequencing used PBMCs, collected after 12 months of ibrutinib treatment. The TCR originated in a human donor with chronic lymphocytic leukemia.

CDR3 sequence (DNA): TGTGCCAGAAGCTTATCCCCGGCAGGGAGAAACATTCAGTACTTC. Protein product: CARSLSPAGRNIQYF. J is TRBJ2-4 and V is TRBV5-3, with D perhaps matching TRBD1 or TRBD2 (5 bases each). TRBV5-3 is identified as an open reading frame with a role that is uncertain. V was cut by 2 bases and J by 6 bases, with 15 bases left in between. This CDR3 region has 15 residues.